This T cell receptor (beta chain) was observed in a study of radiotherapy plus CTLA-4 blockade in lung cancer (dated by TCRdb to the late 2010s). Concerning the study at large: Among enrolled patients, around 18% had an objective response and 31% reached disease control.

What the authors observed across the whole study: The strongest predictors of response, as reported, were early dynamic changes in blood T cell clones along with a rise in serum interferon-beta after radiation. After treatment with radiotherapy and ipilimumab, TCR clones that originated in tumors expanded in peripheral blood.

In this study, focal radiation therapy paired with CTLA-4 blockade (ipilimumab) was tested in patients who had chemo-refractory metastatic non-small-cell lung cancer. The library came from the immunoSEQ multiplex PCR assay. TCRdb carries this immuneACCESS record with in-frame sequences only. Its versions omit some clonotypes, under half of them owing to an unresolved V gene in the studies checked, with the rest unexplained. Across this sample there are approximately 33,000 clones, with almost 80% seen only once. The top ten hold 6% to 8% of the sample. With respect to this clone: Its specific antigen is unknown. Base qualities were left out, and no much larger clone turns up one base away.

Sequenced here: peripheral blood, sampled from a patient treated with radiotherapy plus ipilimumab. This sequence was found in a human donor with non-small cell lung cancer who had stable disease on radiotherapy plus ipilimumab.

The nucleotide sequence reads as follows: TGTGCCAGCAGGACGGACGGAGTATCCTACGAGCAGTACTTC. Translated, this gives CASRTDGVSYEQYF. The rearranged segments are TRBV6-1 and TRBJ2-7; the D gene identity is not certain. In the germline V gene, CDR1 corresponds to MNHNS and CDR2 to SASEGT. V gives up 6 bases and J gives up 1 base, and the segment between their germline ends measures 13 bases. The CDR3 goes from the cysteine to the phenylalanine over 14 residues. Only the CDR3 portion is preserved as DNA: 42 bases, with reading frame beginning at the first base.